This T cell receptor beta chain originates from a study of molecular identifiers for immune sequencing clone quantification. Background on the study: Four of five splits of RNA from approximately 20,000 or 100,000 naive CD8 cells were sequenced in replicates.

Germline V gene sequence: CDR1 DFQATT, CDR2 SNEGSKA (reference sequence). V shed 1 base and J shed 1 base, with 17 bases lying between them. The CDR3 is made up of 16 amino acids. This clonotype was picked up many times. The use of previously described methods and listed TCR primers produced the bulk TCR libraries. TCRdb re-analysed the PCR reads in MiXCR, keeping a single row per CDR3 protein. Here the sample spans some 65,000 distinct CDR3 sequences, 18% being singletons. Naive CD8 T cells, phenotype CD8+CD4-CCR7+CD45RA+, were sorted. The sequence was collected from a human donor in good health. Some libraries in this study had Jurkat cell RNA spiked in. This sequence joins TRBV20-1 and TRBJ2-7; D is possibly TRBD2 (6 bases). The sequenced sample was naive CD8+ T cells from blood, with Jurkat cell RNA spiked in. Subset denoted: FACS-sorted CD8+CD4-CCR7+CD45RA+ naive T cells. CDR3 residues: CSARASSPGLSYEQYF. DNA of the CDR3: TGCAGTGCTAGAGCGAGCTCCCCGGGACTGTCCTACGAGCAGTACTTC.